Given below is one T cell receptor (beta chain) in context. Its antigen is unidentified. The CDR3 loop spans 9 amino acids. Trimming stripped 8 bases from V and 8 bases from J, with 9 bases between. Germline values: CDR1 SQVTM, CDR2 ANQGSEA. Unique molecular identifiers were incorporated when the TCRbeta library was constructed. TCRdb re-derived calls from the PCR reads in MiXCR, one entry per CDR3 protein. The data contain about 210,000 distinct CDR3 sequences, under 20% of them singletons. The sample comes from a study of T-cell reconstitution after alpha-beta-depleted transplantation in children. Study-level results: T-cell numbers and diversity, one year after transplant, stemmed largely from T cells that were newly produced.

This sequence joins TRBV29-1 and TRBJ1-2; D is undetermined. The sample in question was PBMCs, mostly from graft donor cells, obtained 360 days after TCRalphabeta/CD19-depleted stem cell transplant. This receptor was identified in a male patient aged 2-10 years who had a stem cell transplant for acute lymphoblastic leukemia, so the T cells may come from the graft donor. CDR3 nucleotide sequence: TGCAGCCCAGATAGGGGCTACACCTTC. As protein: CSPDRGYTF.